The present TCR beta chain was sequenced within a study of cytotoxic CD8 clonotypes in ibrutinib-treated CLL. Trimming took 7 bases from V and 4 from J, leaving 13 bases between them. Germline CDR1 and CDR2: KGHSH and LQKENI. The CDR3 extends over 13 amino acids. The planned depth of sequencing spanned 1 in 200,000 to 1 in 1 million T cells. Assay used: immunoSEQ multiplex PCR; TCRdb lists only in-frame clones, some missing. The table records some 61,000 clones, 68% of them present only once. The sequences come from PBMCs, collected after 12 months of ibrutinib treatment. The receptor was isolated from a human donor with chronic lymphocytic leukemia. This chain connects TRBV18 to TRBJ1-1, with D unclear. The CDR3 loop reads CASFTRGGTEAFF. DNA for the CDR3: TGTGCCAGCTTCACCCGGGGAGGCACTGAAGCTTTCTTT.